The 2 T cell receptor beta chains presented below share a single source sample, sequenced in a study of control samples from healthy donors and cancer patients. Data came from immunoSEQ multiplex PCR; TCRdb stores just in-frame clones and leaves some out. The sample holds about 89,000 clones, roughly 84% seen once. The material sequenced was blood. Every receptor here comes from a middle-aged woman in good health.

The genes are TRBV2 and TRBJ1-1, with 8 bases identical to TRBD1. V shed 7 bases, J shed 3 bases, and the junction held 10 bases outside the gene matches. Germline V lookup: CDR1 SNHLY, CDR2 FYNNEI. This CDR3 is built from 15 residues. CDR3 sequence: CASTQGAGPDTEAFF. The DNA for the CDR3 is TGTGCCAGCACCCAGGGGGCGGGACCGGACACTGAAGCTTTCTTT.

V usage is TRBV15 and J usage is TRBJ2-7; TRBD2 aligns across 8 bases. Germline values: CDR1 LNHNV, CDR2 YYDKDF (reference sequence). Trimming cost V 5 bases and J 7 bases; bases outside gene matches: 13. The CDR3 totals 15 residues. The chain's CDR3 is CATSLSGGGPCEQYF. Written as DNA, the CDR3 is TGTGCCACCAGCCTAAGTGGCGGGGGGCCATGTGAGCAGTACTTC.